This T cell receptor (beta chain) was recorded in a study of T cells in Graves' hyperthyroidism and ophthalmopathy. The study, taken as a whole, reports: A 13 V-J model separated ophthalmopathy from stable hyperthyroidism. In the blood, most expanded thyroid clonotypes above 0.001 appeared as well.

On this clonotype: The antigen is unknown.

RNA transcripts gave rise to amplified TCR beta CDR3 regions. RT-PCR in the first round (using the HTBI primer set) targeted the TCR CDR3. Using its own MiXCR run on the multiplex PCR reads, TCRdb lists one record per CDR3 protein. There are about 400,000 distinct CDR3 sequences in the sample; 15% to 19% occur only once, and 25% to 35% lies in the top ten. Sequenced input: blood. This clonotype was sampled from a woman between 18 and 29 years old with Graves' hyperthyroidism that later progressed to Graves' ophthalmopathy.

Here the CDR3 reads CASRNTGESSQPQHF. The CDR3 DNA reads as TGTGCCAGCAGAAATACAGGGGAGTCAAGTCAGCCCCAGCATTTT. The rearrangement links TRBV2 to TRBJ1-5; 7 bases match TRBD1. Germline loops: CDR1 SNHLY, CDR2 FYNNEI. The length of the CDR3 is 15 residues. With 6 bases clipped from V and 6 bases from J, the junction kept 11 bases outside the gene matches.